These T cell receptor beta chains were read from a single sample in a study of shared clonotypes between healthy human individuals. Some clones are missing from TCRdb's copy, which holds only in-frame ones; the method was immunoSEQ multiplex PCR. The table lists 2,500,000 or so clones, 90% to 95% of them singletons. Sequencing used naive CD4+ T cells sorted from blood. The origin of the receptors is a man between 18 and 29 years old in good health. The CDR3 runs from the conserved cysteine through the conserved F or W. A D gene is named only where the DNA matches it firmly. Rows may omit the clone size; those that give it use once, few, many or a size class.

d_call: TRBD1
clone_size: once
v_call: TRBV6-5
j_call: TRBJ2-7
cdr3_aa: CASRADRGYEQYF
cdr3_nt: TGTGCCAGCAGGGCGGACAGGGGTTACGAGCAGTACTTC

d_call: .
clone_size: once
v_call: TRBV5-1
j_call: TRBJ2-3
cdr3_aa: CASSLGVPDTQYF
cdr3_nt: TGCGCCAGCAGCTTGGGAGTACCAGATACGCAGTATTTT

d_call: TRBD1
clone_size: .
v_call: TRBV5-1
j_call: TRBJ1-1
cdr3_aa: CASSLGDREGRAFF
cdr3_nt: TGCGCCAGCAGCTTGGGGGACAGGGAAGGGAGAGCTTTCTTT

d_call: .
clone_size: .
v_call: TRBV13
j_call: TRBJ1-3
cdr3_aa: CASSLNRAGNTIYF
cdr3_nt: TGTGCCAGCAGCTTAAACAGGGCTGGAAACACCATATATTTT

d_call: TRBD1
clone_size: .
v_call: TRBV2
j_call: TRBJ1-5
cdr3_aa: CASSPDRFNQPQHF
cdr3_nt: TGTGCCAGCAGTCCGGACAGGTTCAACCAGCCCCAGCATTTT

d_call: .
clone_size: .
v_call: TRBV9
j_call: TRBJ2-7
cdr3_aa: CASSPRIEQDPYEQYF
cdr3_nt: TGTGCCAGCAGCCCCCGAATTGAACAGGATCCCTACGAGCAGTACTTC

d_call: .
clone_size: .
v_call: TRBV10-3
j_call: TRBJ2-1
cdr3_aa: CAISDKSSYNEQFF
cdr3_nt: TGTGCCATCAGTGATAAAAGCTCCTACAATGAGCAGTTCTTC

d_call: .
clone_size: .
v_call: TRBV10-3
j_call: TRBJ2-7
cdr3_aa: CAISDGTAYEQYF
cdr3_nt: TGTGCCATCAGTGACGGGACGGCCTACGAGCAGTACTTC

d_call: .
clone_size: .
v_call: TRBV5-1
j_call: TRBJ1-1
cdr3_aa: CASSLALEGRTEAFF
cdr3_nt: TGCGCCAGCAGCTTGGCCTTGGAGGGGAGAACTGAAGCTTTCTTT

d_call: .
clone_size: .
v_call: TRBV21-1
j_call: TRBJ2-1
cdr3_aa: CASSKGSGRAIYNEQFF
cdr3_nt: TGTGCCAGCAGCAAAGGGAGCGGGAGGGCAATCTACAATGAGCAGTTCTTC

d_call: TRBD1
clone_size: .
v_call: TRBV6-1
j_call: TRBJ1-1
cdr3_aa: CASRTGWNTEAFF
cdr3_nt: TGTGCCAGCCGGACAGGGTGGAACACTGAAGCTTTCTTT

d_call: .
clone_size: .
v_call: TRBV7-2
j_call: TRBJ1-1
cdr3_aa: CASSLGALGGTEAFF
cdr3_nt: TGTGCCAGCAGCTTAGGGGCCTTAGGGGGGACTGAAGCTTTCTTT

d_call: .
clone_size: .
v_call: TRBV28
j_call: TRBJ2-7
cdr3_aa: CASSFLRDYEQYF
cdr3_nt: TGTGCCAGCAGTTTTCTGCGGGACTACGAGCAGTACTTC

d_call: .
clone_size: .
v_call: TRBV2
j_call: TRBJ1-1
cdr3_aa: CASSDPTSEAFF
cdr3_nt: TGTGCCAGCAGTGACCCAACGTCGGAAGCTTTCTTT

d_call: TRBD2
clone_size: .
v_call: TRBV19
j_call: TRBJ2-2
cdr3_aa: CASSIDRSGSGTGELFF
cdr3_nt: TGTGCCAGTAGTATAGACCGTAGCGGGAGTGGTACCGGGGAGCTGTTTTTT

d_call: .
clone_size: .
v_call: TRBV2
j_call: TRBJ2-3
cdr3_aa: CASSDTRDSLGDTQYF
cdr3_nt: TGTGCCAGCAGTGATACGCGGGACAGTCTAGGAGATACGCAGTATTTT

d_call: .
clone_size: .
v_call: TRBV5-1
j_call: TRBJ2-7
cdr3_aa: CASSRGDNYEQYF
cdr3_nt: TGCGCCAGCAGCCGGGGAGACAACTACGAGCAGTACTTC

d_call: .
clone_size: .
v_call: TRBV28
j_call: TRBJ2-7
cdr3_aa: CASMSVGYEQYF
cdr3_nt: TGTGCCAGCATGTCAGTCGGGTACGAGCAGTACTTC

d_call: TRBD1
clone_size: .
v_call: TRBV7-3
j_call: TRBJ2-5
cdr3_aa: CASSLQGAIQETQYF
cdr3_nt: TGTGCCAGCAGCTTACAGGGGGCGATTCAAGAGACCCAGTACTTC

d_call: .
clone_size: .
v_call: TRBV4-2
j_call: TRBJ1-1
cdr3_aa: CASSQGSAGFNTEAFF
cdr3_nt: TGTGCCAGCAGCCAAGGATCCGCAGGGTTTAACACTGAAGCTTTCTTT

d_call: .
clone_size: .
v_call: TRBV5-1
j_call: TRBJ2-3
cdr3_aa: CASSLGSFTDTQYF
cdr3_nt: TGCGCCAGCAGCTTGGGCAGTTTTACAGATACGCAGTATTTT

d_call: .
clone_size: .
v_call: TRBV19
j_call: TRBJ2-7
cdr3_aa: CASRRGPEYEQYF
cdr3_nt: TGTGCCAGTAGAAGGGGTCCTGAGTACGAGCAGTACTTC

d_call: TRBD1
clone_size: .
v_call: TRBV15
j_call: TRBJ2-4
cdr3_aa: CATSRGGTGGSNIQYF
cdr3_nt: TGTGCCACCAGCAGAGGCGGGACAGGAGGTAGTAACATTCAGTACTTC

d_call: .
clone_size: few
v_call: TRBV19
j_call: TRBJ1-1
cdr3_aa: CASSIATGNIGTEAFF
cdr3_nt: TGTGCCAGTAGTATAGCAACAGGGAATATAGGAACTGAAGCTTTCTTT

d_call: .
clone_size: .
v_call: TRBV9
j_call: TRBJ2-7
cdr3_aa: CASSAAWGPTYEQYF
cdr3_nt: TGTGCCAGCAGCGCAGCTTGGGGGCCGACCTACGAGCAGTACTTC

d_call: .
clone_size: .
v_call: TRBV4-1
j_call: TRBJ2-5
cdr3_aa: CASSQAGDRYQETQYF
cdr3_nt: TGCGCCAGCAGCCAAGCAGGTGACAGGTACCAAGAGACCCAGTACTTC

d_call: .
clone_size: few
v_call: TRBV10-3
j_call: TRBJ2-2
cdr3_aa: CAISELTGGGTGELFF
cdr3_nt: TGTGCCATCAGTGAGTTGACCGGGGGAGGTACCGGGGAGCTGTTTTTT